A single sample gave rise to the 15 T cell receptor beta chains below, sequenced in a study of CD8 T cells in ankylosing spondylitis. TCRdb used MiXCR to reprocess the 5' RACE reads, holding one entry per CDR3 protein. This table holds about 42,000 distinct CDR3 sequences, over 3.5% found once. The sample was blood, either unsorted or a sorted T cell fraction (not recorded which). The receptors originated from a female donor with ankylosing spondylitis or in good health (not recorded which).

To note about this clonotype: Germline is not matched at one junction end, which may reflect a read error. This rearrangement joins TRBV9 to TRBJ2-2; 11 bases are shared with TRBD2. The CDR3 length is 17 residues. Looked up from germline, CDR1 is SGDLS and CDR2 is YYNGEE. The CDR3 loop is CASRVLAGGLNTGDLFF. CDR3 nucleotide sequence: TGTGCCAGCCGCGTTCTAGCGGGGGGCTTGAACACCGGGGACCTGTTTTTT.

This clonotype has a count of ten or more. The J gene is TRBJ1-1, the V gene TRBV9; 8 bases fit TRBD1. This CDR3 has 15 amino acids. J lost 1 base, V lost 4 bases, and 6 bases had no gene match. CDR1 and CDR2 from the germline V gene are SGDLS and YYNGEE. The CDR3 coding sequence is TGTGCCAGCAGCTTAAGAACAGGGGGGAACACTGAAGCTTTCTTT. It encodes CASSLRTGGNTEAFF.

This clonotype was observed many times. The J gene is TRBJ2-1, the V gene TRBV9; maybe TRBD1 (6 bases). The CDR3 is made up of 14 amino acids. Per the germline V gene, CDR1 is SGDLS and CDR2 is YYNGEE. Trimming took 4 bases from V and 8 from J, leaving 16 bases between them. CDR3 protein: CASSRLRGRDEQFF. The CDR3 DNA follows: TGTGCCAGCAGCCGCCTCAGGGGCCGCGATGAGCAGTTCTTC.

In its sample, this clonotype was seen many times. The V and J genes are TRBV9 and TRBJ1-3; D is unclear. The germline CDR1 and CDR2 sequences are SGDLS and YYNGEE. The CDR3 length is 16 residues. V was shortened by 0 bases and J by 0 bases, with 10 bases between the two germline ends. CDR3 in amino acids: CASSVAPGVSGNTIYF. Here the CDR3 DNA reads TGTGCCAGCAGCGTAGCCCCAGGAGTCTCTGGAAACACCATATATTTT. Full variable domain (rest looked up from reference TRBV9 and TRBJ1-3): DSGVTQTPKHLITATGQRVTLRCSPRSGDLSVYWYQQSLDQGLQFLIQYYNGEERAKGNILERFSAQQFPDLHSELNLSSLELGDSALYFCASSVAPGVSGNTIYFGEGSWLTVV.

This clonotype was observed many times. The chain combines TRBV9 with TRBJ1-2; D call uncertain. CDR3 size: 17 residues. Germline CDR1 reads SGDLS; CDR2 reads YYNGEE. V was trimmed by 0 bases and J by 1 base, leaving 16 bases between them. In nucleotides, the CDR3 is TGTGCCAGCAGCGTAGAGTCACGAGGAGTTGGTAACTATGGCTACACCTTC. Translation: CASSVESRGVGNYGYTF.

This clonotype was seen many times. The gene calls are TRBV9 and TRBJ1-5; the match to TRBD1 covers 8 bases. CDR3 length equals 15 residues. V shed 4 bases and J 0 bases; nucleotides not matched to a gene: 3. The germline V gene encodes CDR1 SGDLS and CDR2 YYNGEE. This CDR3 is CASSWGQDSNQPQHF. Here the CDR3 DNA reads TGTGCCAGCAGCTGGGGACAGGATAGCAATCAGCCCCAGCATTTT.

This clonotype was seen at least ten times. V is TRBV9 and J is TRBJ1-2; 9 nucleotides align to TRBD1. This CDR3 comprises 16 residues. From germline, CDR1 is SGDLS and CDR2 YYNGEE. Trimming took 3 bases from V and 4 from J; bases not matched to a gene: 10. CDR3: CASSAYSGTGLYGYTF. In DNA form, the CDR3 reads TGTGCCAGCAGCGCTTATTCCGGGACAGGGCTCTATGGCTACACCTTC.

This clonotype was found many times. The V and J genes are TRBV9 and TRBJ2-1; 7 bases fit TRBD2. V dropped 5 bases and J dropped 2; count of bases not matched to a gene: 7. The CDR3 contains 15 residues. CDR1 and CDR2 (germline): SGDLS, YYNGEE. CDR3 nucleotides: TGTGCCAGCAGTCAAACGGGACTACCCTACAATGAGCAGTTCTTC. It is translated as CASSQTGLPYNEQFF.

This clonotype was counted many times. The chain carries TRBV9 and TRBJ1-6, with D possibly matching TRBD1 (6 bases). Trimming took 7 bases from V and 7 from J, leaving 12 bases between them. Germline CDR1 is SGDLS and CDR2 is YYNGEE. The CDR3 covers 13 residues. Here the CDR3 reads CASGQLVNSPLHF. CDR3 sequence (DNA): TGTGCCAGCGGACAGCTGGTAAATTCACCCCTCCACTTT.

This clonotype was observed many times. The CDR3: CASSPAGQGWGYTF. In DNA form, the CDR3 reads TGTGCCAGCAGCCCCGCCGGGCAGGGCTGGGGCTACACCTTC. The chain recombines TRBV9 with TRBJ1-2; tentatively, D is TRBD1 (5 bases). CDR1 and CDR2 from the germline V gene are SGDLS and YYNGEE. Deletions cut 4 bases from V and 8 bases from J, with 18 bases between. The CDR3 has 14 amino acids.

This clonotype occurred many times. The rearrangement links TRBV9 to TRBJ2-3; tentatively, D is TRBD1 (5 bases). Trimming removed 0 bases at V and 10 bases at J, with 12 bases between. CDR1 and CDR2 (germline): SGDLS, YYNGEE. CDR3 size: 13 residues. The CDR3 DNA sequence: TGTGCCAGCAGCGTAGACCAGGGTTTATCGCAGTATTTT. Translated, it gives CASSVDQGLSQYF.

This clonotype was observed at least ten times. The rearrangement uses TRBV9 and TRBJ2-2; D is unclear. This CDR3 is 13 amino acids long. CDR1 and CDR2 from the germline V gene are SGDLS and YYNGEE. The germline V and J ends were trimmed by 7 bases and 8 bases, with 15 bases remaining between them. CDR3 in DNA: TGTGCCAGCTGTCGGAGAGTAAAGGGGGAGCTGTTTTTT. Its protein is CASCRRVKGELFF.

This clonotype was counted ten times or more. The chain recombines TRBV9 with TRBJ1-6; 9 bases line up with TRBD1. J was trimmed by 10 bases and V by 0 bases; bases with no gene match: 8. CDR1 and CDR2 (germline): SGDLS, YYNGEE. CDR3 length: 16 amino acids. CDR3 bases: TGTGCCAGCAGCGTAGATGGACAGGGGAGGTACTCACCCCTCCACTTT. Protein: CASSVDGQGRYSPLHF.

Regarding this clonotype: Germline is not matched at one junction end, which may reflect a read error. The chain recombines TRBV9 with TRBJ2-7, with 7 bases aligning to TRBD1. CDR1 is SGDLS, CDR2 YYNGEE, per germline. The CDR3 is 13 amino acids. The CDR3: CVSSVLAGGVQNF. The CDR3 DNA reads TGTGTCAGCAGCGTCCTGGCAGGGGGAGTGCAGAACTTC.

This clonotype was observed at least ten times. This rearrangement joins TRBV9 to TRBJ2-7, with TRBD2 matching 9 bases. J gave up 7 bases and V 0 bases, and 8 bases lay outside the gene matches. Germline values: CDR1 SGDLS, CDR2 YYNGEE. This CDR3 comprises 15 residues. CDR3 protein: CASSVDEAGGEEQYF. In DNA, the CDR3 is TGTGCCAGCAGCGTAGATGAGGCGGGGGGGGAAGAGCAGTACTTC.